This TCR beta chain is drawn from a study of blood T cell repertoires in COVID-19. Study-wide context: Material from acute and convalescent COVID-19 was sourced from the United States, Italy and Spain.

TCRdb keeps only in-frame clones here, not all; method: immunoSEQ multiplex PCR. The table records 150,000 to 200,000 clones, 80% to 95% of them present only once. CDR3 length: 15 residues. Trimming cost V 2 bases and J 1 base, with 11 bases left between them. Germline values: CDR1 MDHEN, CDR2 SYDVKM. Seattle patients were enrolled while actively infected and followed longitudinally. The chain links TRBV28 to TRBJ1-2; no firm D call. The sequenced sample was peripheral blood. The receptor comes from a man aged 25-45 years with COVID-19, enrolled during active disease. The CDR3 is CASSLRPEGNYGYTF. The CDR3 region has the DNA TGTGCCAGCAGTTTACGACCGGAGGGTAACTATGGCTACACCTTC.